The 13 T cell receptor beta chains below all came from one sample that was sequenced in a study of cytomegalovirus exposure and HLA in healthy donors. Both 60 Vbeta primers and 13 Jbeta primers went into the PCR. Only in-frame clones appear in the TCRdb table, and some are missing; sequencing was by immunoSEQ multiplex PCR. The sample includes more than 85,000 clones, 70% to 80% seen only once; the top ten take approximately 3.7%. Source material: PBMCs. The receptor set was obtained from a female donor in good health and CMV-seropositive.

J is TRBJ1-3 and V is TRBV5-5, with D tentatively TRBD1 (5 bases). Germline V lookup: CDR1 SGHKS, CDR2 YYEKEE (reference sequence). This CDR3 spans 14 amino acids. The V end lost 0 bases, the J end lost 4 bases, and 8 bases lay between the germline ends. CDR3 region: CASSLGGFGNTIYF. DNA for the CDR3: TGTGCCAGCAGCTTGGGGGGCTTCGGAAACACCATATATTTT.

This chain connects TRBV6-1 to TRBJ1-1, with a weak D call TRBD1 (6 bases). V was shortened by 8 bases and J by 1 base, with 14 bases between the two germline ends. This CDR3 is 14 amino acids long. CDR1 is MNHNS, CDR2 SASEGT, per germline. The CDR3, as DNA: TGTGCCAGCGAACTACAGGGCACGAACACTGAAGCTTTCTTT. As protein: CASELQGTNTEAFF.

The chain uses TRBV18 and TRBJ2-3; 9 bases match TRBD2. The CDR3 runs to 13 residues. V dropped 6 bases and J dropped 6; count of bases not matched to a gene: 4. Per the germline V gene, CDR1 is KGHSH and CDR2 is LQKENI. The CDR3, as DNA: TGTGCCAGCTCCTTAGCGGGAGCGGATACGCAGTATTTT. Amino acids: CASSLAGADTQYF.

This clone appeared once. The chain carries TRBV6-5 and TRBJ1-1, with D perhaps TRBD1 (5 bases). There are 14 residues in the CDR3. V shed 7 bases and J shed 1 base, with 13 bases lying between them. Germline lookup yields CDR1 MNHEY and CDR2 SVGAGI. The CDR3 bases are TGTGCCAGCACTAAAGTGGGGGGGAACACTGAAGCTTTCTTT. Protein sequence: CASTKVGGNTEAFF.

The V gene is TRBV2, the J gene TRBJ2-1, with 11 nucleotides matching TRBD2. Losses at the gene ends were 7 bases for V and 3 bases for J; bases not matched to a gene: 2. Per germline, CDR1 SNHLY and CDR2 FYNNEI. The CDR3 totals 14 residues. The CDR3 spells CASTGTSGYNEQFF. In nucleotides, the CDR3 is TGTGCCAGCACCGGGACTAGCGGCTACAATGAGCAGTTCTTC.

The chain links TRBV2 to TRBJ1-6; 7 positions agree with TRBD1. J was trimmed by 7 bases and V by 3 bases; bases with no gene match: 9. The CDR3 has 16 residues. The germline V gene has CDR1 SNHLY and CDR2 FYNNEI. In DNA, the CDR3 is TGTGCCAGCAGTGAGGATTCAGGGGGTTCGAATTCACCCCTCCACTTT. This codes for CASSEDSGGSNSPLHF.

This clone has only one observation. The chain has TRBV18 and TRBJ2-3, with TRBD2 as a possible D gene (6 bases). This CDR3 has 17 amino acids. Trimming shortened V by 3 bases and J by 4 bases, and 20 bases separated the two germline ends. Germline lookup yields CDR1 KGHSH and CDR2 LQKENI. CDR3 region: CASSPPRGPGGADTQYF. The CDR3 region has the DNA TGTGCCAGCTCACCCCCCCGGGGACCTGGAGGGGCAGATACGCAGTATTTT.

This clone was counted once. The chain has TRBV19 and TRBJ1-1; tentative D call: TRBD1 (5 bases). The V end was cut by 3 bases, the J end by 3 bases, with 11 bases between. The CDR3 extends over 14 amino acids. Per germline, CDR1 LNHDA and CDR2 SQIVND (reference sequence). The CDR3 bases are TGTGCCAGTAGTATCAAGGGGTGGCACACTGAAGCTTTCTTT. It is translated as CASSIKGWHTEAFF.

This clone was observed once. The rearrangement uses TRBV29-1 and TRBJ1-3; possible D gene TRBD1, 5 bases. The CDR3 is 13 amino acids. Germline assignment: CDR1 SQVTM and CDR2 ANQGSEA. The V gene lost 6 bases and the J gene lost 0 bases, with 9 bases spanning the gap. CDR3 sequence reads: CSVQGGSGNTIYF. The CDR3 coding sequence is TGCAGCGTCCAGGGTGGCTCTGGAAACACCATATATTTT.

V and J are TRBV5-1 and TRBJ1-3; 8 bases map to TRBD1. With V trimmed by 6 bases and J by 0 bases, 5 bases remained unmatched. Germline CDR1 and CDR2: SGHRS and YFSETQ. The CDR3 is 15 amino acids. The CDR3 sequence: CASTAGGSSGNTIYF. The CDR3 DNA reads TGCGCCAGCACGGCAGGGGGCTCCTCTGGAAACACCATATATTTT.

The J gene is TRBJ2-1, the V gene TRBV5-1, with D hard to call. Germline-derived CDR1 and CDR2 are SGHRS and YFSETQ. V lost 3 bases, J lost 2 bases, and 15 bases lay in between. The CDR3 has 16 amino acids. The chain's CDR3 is CASSSRVRITYNEQFF. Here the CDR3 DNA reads TGCGCCAGCAGCTCCCGCGTGAGGATTACCTACAATGAGCAGTTCTTC.

The CDR3 spells CASSPDRGSVNTEAFF. In DNA form, the CDR3 reads TGTGCCAGCTCACCGGACCGGGGGTCCGTGAACACTGAAGCTTTCTTT. This sequence joins TRBV18 and TRBJ1-1; D perhaps matches TRBD1 (5 bases). The germline CDR1 and CDR2 sequences are KGHSH and LQKENI. This CDR3 spans 16 amino acids. The germline V and J ends were trimmed by 3 bases and 0 bases, with 14 bases remaining between them. The whole variable domain, filled in from reference TRBV18 and TRBJ1-1, reads NAGVMQNPRHLVRRRGQEARLRCSPMKGHSHVYWYRQLPEEGLKFMVYLQKENIIDESGMPKERFSAEFPKEGPSILRIQQVVRGDSAAYFCASSPDRGSVNTEAFFGQGTRLTVV.

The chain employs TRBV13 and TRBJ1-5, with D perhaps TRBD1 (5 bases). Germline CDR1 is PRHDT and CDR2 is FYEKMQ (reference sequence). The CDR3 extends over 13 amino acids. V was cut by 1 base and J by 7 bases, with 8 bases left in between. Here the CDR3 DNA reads TGTGCCAGCAGCTTAGCTCAGGGACAGCCCCAGCATTTT. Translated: CASSLAQGQPQHF.